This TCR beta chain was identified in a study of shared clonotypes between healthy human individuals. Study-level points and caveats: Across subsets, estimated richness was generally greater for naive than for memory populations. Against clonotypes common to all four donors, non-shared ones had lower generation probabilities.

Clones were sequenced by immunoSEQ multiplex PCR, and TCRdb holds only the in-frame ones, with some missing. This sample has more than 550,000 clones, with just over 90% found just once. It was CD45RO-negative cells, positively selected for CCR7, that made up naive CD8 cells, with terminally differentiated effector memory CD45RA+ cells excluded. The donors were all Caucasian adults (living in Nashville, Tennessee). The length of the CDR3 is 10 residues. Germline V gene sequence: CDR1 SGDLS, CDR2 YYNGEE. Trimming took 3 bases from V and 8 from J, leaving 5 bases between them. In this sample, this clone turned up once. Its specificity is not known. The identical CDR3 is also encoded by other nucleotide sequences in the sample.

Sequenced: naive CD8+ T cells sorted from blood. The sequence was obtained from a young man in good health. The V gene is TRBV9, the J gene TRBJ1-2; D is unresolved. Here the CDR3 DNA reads TGTGCCAGCAGCGGAGGAGGCTACACCTTC. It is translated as CASSGGGYTF.